Here is one T cell receptor (beta chain) with its context. The target antigen is unknown. The sort gate was single viable CD3+CD4+CD8-CD45RO+ cells for memory CD4+ T cells. Clones were read by immunoSEQ multiplex PCR, and TCRdb kept only the in-frame ones, dropping some. The table records more than 45,000 clones, 82% of them present only once. This record belongs to a study of memory CD4+ T cells and cytomegalovirus serostatus. Overall study: Healthy Belgian adult donors included about nine CMV-positive and some 24 CMV-negative people.

Study results and caveats: 67 of 164 known CMV-associated TCRbeta sequences appeared in CD4+ memory. Suggested: most of the CMV-linked TCR signature lies in CD4+ memory cells.

The sample consisted of memory CD4+ T cells from blood. This receptor was taken from an adult in good health and CMV-seronegative.

CDR3 protein: CASSLDRADTQYF. The CDR3 DNA is TGTGCCAGCAGCTTGGACCGAGCAGATACGCAGTATTTT. This chain links TRBV5-6 with TRBJ2-3; unclear D gene. There are 13 residues in the CDR3. Germline lookup yields CDR1 SGHDT and CDR2 YYEEEE. With 0 bases removed from V and 4 bases from J, the gap between germline ends came to 6 bases.